A selection of T cell receptor beta chains follows, all from one sample in a study of healthy donors' naive CD4 and CD8 T cells. TCRdb processed the reads anew with MiXCR; each CDR3 protein has one entry. Seen here are approximately 200,000 distinct CDR3 sequences, about four fifths observed once, and the top ten hold more than 2%. The sequencing sample was made of naive CD4+ and CD8+ T cells sorted from blood, pooled from several donors. The receptors come from a pool of human donors in good health; the sample pools cells from several healthy donors. CDR3s include the opening cysteine and the closing phenylalanine or tryptophan. D genes are given only for firm matches. The size of a clone is reported for some rows only, either as once, few or many, or as a class for expanded clones.

>TRBV5-1|13|.|.|TRBJ2-7
CASSPTGSNEQYF
TGCGCCAGCAGTCCCACAGGGTCGAACGAGCAGTACTTC
>TRBV29-1|12|.|.|TRBJ2-3
CSVEESVNTQYF
TGCAGCGTTGAAGAGTCAGTCAATACGCAGTATTTT
>TRBV29-1|14|TRBD2|.|TRBJ2-1
CSVSGTSGMNEQFF
TGCAGCGTTTCCGGGACTAGCGGGATGAATGAGCAGTTCTTC
>TRBV29-1|14|TRBD1|.|TRBJ1-1
CSVAGTGGNTEAFF
TGCAGCGTTGCCGGGACAGGGGGGAACACTGAAGCTTTCTTT
>TRBV6-5|13|TRBD1|.|TRBJ2-3
CASSPTGLDTQYF
TGTGCCAGCAGCCCGACAGGGCTAGATACGCAGTATTTT
>TRBV29-1|13|TRBD2|few|TRBJ2-5
CSVMASGSETQYF
TGCAGCGTTATGGCTAGCGGGTCGGAGACCCAGTACTTC
>TRBV5-1|16|TRBD1|.|TRBJ1-1
CASSLGTGTGGTEAFF
TGCGCCAGCAGCTTGGGCACCGGGACAGGGGGCACTGAAGCTTTCTTT
>TRBV12-3/TRBV12-4|18|.|few|TRBJ1-1
CASSLANGHLGSNTEAFF
TGTGCCAGCAGTTTAGCCAATGGCCACTTGGGGTCGAACACTGAAGCTTTCTTT
>TRBV30|14|.|once|TRBJ2-7
CAWSVSTGPYEQYF
TGTGCCTGGAGTGTAAGCACAGGGCCCTACGAGCAGTACTTC
>TRBV12-3/TRBV12-4|15|TRBD1|.|TRBJ2-7
CASRPGQGYSYEQYF
TGTGCCAGCAGGCCCGGACAGGGTTACTCCTACGAGCAGTACTTC
>TRBV6-5|16|.|.|TRBJ2-7
CASSSPPGLSSYEQYF
TGTGCCAGCAGTAGTCCCCCGGGCTTGAGCTCCTACGAGCAGTACTTC
>TRBV29-1|13|.|.|TRBJ2-3
CSVEEGNTDTQYF
TGCAGCGTTGAAGAAGGAAACACAGATACGCAGTATTTT
>TRBV19|16|.|.|TRBJ2-3
CASSIRASRATDTQYF
TGTGCCAGTAGTATCAGAGCTAGCCGTGCCACAGATACGCAGTATTTT
>TRBV10-3|15|.|.|TRBJ2-3
CATFSPNTLTDTQYF
TGTGCCACTTTTTCGCCTAATACCCTCACAGATACGCAGTATTTT
>TRBV29-1|13|.|.|TRBJ2-4
CSVLVGGHGIQYF
TGCAGCGTCCTTGTGGGGGGGCATGGCATTCAGTACTTC
>TRBV20-1|13|.|.|TRBJ1-1
CSARGMTNTEAFF
TGCAGTGCTAGGGGGATGACGAACACTGAAGCTTTCTTT
>TRBV29-1|13|TRBD1|few|TRBJ1-6
CSVGDREDSPLHF
TGCAGCGTGGGTGACAGGGAGGATTCACCCCTCCACTTT
>TRBV30|10|.|once|TRBJ2-1
CAWSRNEQFF
TGTGCCTGGAGTCGAAATGAGCAGTTCTTC
>TRBV30|12|.|.|TRBJ2-1
CAWSVRGFEQFF
TGTGCCTGGAGTGTAAGAGGGTTTGAGCAGTTCTTC
>TRBV4-3|16|TRBD2|.|TRBJ2-2
CASSASSAGGAGELFF
TGTGCCAGCAGCGCTAGCTCAGCGGGGGGCGCCGGGGAGCTGTTTTTT
>TRBV7-2|15|.|.|TRBJ1-3
CASSSSRMYGNTIYF
TGTGCCAGCAGCTCCTCCAGGATGTATGGAAACACCATATATTTT
>TRBV18|14|.|.|TRBJ2-5
CASSPDRFQETQYF
TGTGCCAGCTCACCGGACAGATTCCAAGAGACCCAGTACTTC
>TRBV20-1|17|.|.|TRBJ2-7
CSATEERRILRVDEQYF
TGCAGTGCGACCGAGGAGCGGAGAATCTTACGGGTGGACGAGCAGTACTTC
>TRBV6-2/TRBV6-3|15|.|.|TRBJ1-1
CASSSFGGVNTEAFF
TGTGCCAGCAGTTCCTTCGGTGGGGTGAACACTGAAGCTTTCTTT
>TRBV6-5|14|.|.|TRBJ2-1
CASSYSMAGGEQFF
TGTGCCAGCAGTTACTCAATGGCGGGTGGTGAGCAGTTCTTC
>TRBV25-1|13|TRBD2|.|TRBJ2-7
CASSPRGYAEQYF
TGTGCCAGCAGCCCGCGGGGGTACGCCGAGCAGTACTTC
>TRBV30|17|TRBD2|.|TRBJ2-7
CAWRPYVGLAGSYEQYF
TGTGCCTGGAGGCCATACGTGGGACTAGCGGGTTCCTACGAGCAGTACTTC